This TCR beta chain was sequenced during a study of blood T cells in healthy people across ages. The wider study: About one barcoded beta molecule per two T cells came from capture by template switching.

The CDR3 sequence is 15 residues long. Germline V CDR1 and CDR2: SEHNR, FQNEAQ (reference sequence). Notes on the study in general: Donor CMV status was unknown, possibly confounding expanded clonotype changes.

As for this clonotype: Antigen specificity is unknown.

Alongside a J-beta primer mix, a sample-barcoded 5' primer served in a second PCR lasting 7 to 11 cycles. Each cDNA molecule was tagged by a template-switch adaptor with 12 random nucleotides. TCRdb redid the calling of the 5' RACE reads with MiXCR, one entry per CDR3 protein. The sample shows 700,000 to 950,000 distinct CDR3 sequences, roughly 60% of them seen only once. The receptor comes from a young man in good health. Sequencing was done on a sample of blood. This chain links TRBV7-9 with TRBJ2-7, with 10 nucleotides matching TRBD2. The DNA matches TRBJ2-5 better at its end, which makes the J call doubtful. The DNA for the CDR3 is TGTGCCAGCAGCCGTATCACTAGCGGGGATGAGACCCAGTACTTC. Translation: CASSRITSGDETQYF.